The 17 T cell receptor beta chains below come from one sample, sequenced in a study of identical twins. TCRdb reprocessed the 5' RACE reads with MiXCR, giving one entry per CDR3 protein. The sample holds about 660,000 distinct CDR3 sequences, approximately 9% seen once. These data were also filed under a second study, of yellow fever vaccine responses in identical twins.

The specimen was PBMCs. Receptors originate from a woman between 18 and 30 years old in good health.

This clonotype was counted only a few times. The chain uses TRBV6-1 and TRBJ2-5, with a tentative D call TRBD2 (6 bases). Looked up from germline, CDR1 is MNHNS and CDR2 is SASEGT. V lost 4 bases and J 5 bases, leaving 20 bases between the germline ends. The length of the CDR3 is 16 residues. The CDR3 protein is CASSGTSADGGETQYF. The CDR3 DNA sequence: TGTGCCAGCAGTGGCACGTCGGCAGACGGAGGGGAGACCCAGTACTTC.

The chain combines TRBV11-3 with TRBJ2-3; TRBD2 matches at 10 bases. The CDR3 has 17 amino acids. V lost 3 bases and J lost 0; bases outside the gene matches: 6. Germline V gene data show CDR1 as SGHNT and CDR2 as YENEEA. DNA of the CDR3: TGTGCCAGCAGCTTTACAACTAGCGGGGTTAGCACAGATACGCAGTATTTT. It encodes CASSFTTSGVSTDTQYF.

The chain has TRBV12-3 or TRBV12-4 and TRBJ2-1; D is possibly TRBD1 (5 bases). The CDR3 has 11 amino acids. V was trimmed by 5 bases and J by 10 bases, leaving 9 bases between them. CDR3 in amino acids: CASSRRQEQFF. CDR3 in DNA: TGTGCCAGCAGTCGACGACAGGAGCAGTTCTTC.

The chain recombines TRBV12-3 or TRBV12-4 with TRBJ2-7, with D perhaps TRBD1 (6 bases). The CDR3 length is 14 residues. With 6 bases removed from V and 3 bases from J, the gap between germline ends came to 15 bases. The DNA for the CDR3 is TGTGCCAGCAGCCGCCTGGACAGAATCTACGAGCAGTACTTC. Protein product: CASSRLDRIYEQYF.

This rearrangement joins TRBV6-1 to TRBJ2-1, with D perhaps given as TRBD1 or TRBD2 (6 bases each). The CDR3 has 13 residues. Germline V gene lookup returns CDR1 MNHNS and CDR2 SASEGT. V was clipped by 6 bases and J by 10 bases, with 16 bases between them. The CDR3 DNA is TGTGCCAGCAGCCCTTCCGGGGGCCGGGAGCAGTTCTTC. It yields the protein CASSPSGGREQFF.

The V gene is TRBV29-1, the J gene TRBJ1-2; D gene unclear. The germline V gene encodes CDR1 SQVTM and CDR2 ANQGSEA. The V and J ends lost 4 bases and 11 bases respectively, with 11 bases between them. CDR3 length: 10 amino acids. CDR3 region: CSVGPPGYTF. CDR3 DNA: TGCAGCGTTGGACCTCCGGGGTACACCTTC.

There are a few counts of this clonotype. The chain has TRBV6-2 or TRBV6-3 and TRBJ2-2; TRBD1 is a possible D gene (5 bases). There are 14 residues in the CDR3. V was clipped by 5 bases and J by 4 bases, with 11 bases between them. CDR1 is MNHEY and CDR2 is SVGEGT in the germline V gene. CDR3 sequence: CASSIRVGTGELFF. The CDR3 DNA sequence: TGTGCCAGCAGTATCAGGGTGGGCACCGGGGAGCTGTTTTTT.

This clonotype was counted only a few times. The gene calls are TRBV6-1 and TRBJ2-3; 8 bases are a match to TRBD2. The ends lost 6 bases at V and 3 bases at J; junction bases unmatched: 11. The germline V gene has CDR1 MNHNS and CDR2 SASEGT. The CDR3 loop spans 16 amino acids. DNA of the CDR3: TGTGCCAGCAGGGCCCTGCCTAGCGGGTATACAGATACGCAGTATTTT. The encoded protein is CASRALPSGYTDTQYF.

This clonotype was detected ten times or more. The chain couples TRBV2 to TRBJ2-3; the D call may be TRBD1 or TRBD2 (5 bases each). In germline, CDR1 is SNHLY, CDR2 FYNNEI. The V end lost 3 bases, the J end lost 7 bases, and 14 bases lay between the germline ends. This CDR3 has 14 amino acids. The CDR3 bases are TGTGCCAGCAGTGAGGGGGAGATACGGAATACGCAGTATTTT. Its translation is CASSEGEIRNTQYF.

This clonotype turned up a few times. The chain has TRBV18 and TRBJ2-7; D remains ambiguous. The CDR3 length is 12 residues. Germline-derived CDR1 and CDR2 are KGHSH and LQKENI. Trimming stripped 3 bases from V and 5 bases from J, with 8 bases between. The CDR3 protein is CASSPVGNEQYF. The CDR3 bases are TGTGCCAGCTCACCCGTAGGGAACGAGCAGTACTTC.

This clonotype showed up just a few times. V is TRBV20-1 and J is TRBJ2-5; 12 bases are a match to TRBD2. Unmatched junction bases numbered 17, after V lost 5 bases and J lost 4 bases. The germline gives CDR1 DFQATT, CDR2 SNEGSKA (reference sequence). This CDR3 has 18 amino acids. DNA for the CDR3: TGCAGTGCTCCGCGGACTAGCGGGAAACTGATTGGGAGAGAGACCCAGTACTTC. Translated, it gives CSAPRTSGKLIGRETQYF.

The chain recombines TRBV12-3 or TRBV12-4 with TRBJ2-1, with 9 nucleotides matching TRBD1. V lost 6 bases, J lost 1 base, and 7 bases stayed unmatched. This CDR3 has 16 residues. The CDR3 reads CASSQRTGVSYNEQFF. The CDR3 DNA reads as TGTGCCAGCAGCCAGAGGACAGGGGTTTCCTACAATGAGCAGTTCTTC.

This clonotype came up a few times. The rearrangement joins TRBV29-1 to TRBJ2-5; the match to TRBD1 covers 7 bases. The junction had 10 bases not matched to a gene; V was cut back by 7 bases and J by 5 bases. CDR3 length: 13 residues. Germline CDR1 SQVTM, CDR2 ANQGSEA. CDR3 sequence reads: CSGTTGLGETQYF. The CDR3 nucleotides read TGCAGCGGGACGACAGGGCTCGGGGAGACCCAGTACTTC. Based on the CDR3 plus reference TRBV29-1 and TRBJ2-5, the full variable domain is SAVISQKPSRDICQRGTSLTIQCQVDSQVTMMFWYRQQPGQSLTLIATANQGSEATYESGFVIDKFPISRPNLTFSTLTVSNMSPEDSSIYLCSGTTGLGETQYFGPGTRLLVL.

The chain joins TRBV7-8 to TRBJ2-3, with D perhaps matching TRBD2 (6 bases). The CDR3 has 15 residues. In germline, CDR1 is SGHVS, CDR2 FQNEAQ. V dropped 6 bases and J dropped 6 bases, with 19 bases sitting between them. The CDR3 DNA follows: TGTGCCAGCAGAACCCGGGCGGGGCCCGGGGATACGCAGTATTTT. Its translation is CASRTRAGPGDTQYF.

V is TRBV5-1 and J is TRBJ2-5; unclear D gene. V lost 2 bases and J 5 bases, leaving 10 bases between the germline ends. CDR3 size: 13 residues. Per germline, CDR1 SGHRS and CDR2 YFSETQ. Here the CDR3 DNA reads TGCGCCAGCAGCTTAGGCTCTGATGAGACCCAGTACTTC. This sequence encodes CASSLGSDETQYF.

V and J are TRBV7-3 and TRBJ2-3; 10 bases fit TRBD1. Germline V gene sequence: CDR1 SGHTA, CDR2 FQGTGA. The CDR3 runs 15 residues. V lost 7 bases and J lost 5; bases outside the gene matches: 9. In DNA form, the CDR3 reads TGTGCCAGCACCGAGACAGGGGGCTTCGGAGATACGCAGTATTTT. This translates into CASTETGGFGDTQYF.

The chain links TRBV3-1 to TRBJ2-3; 8 nucleotides align to TRBD2. This CDR3 region has 18 residues. After removal of 1 base from V and 2 bases from J, the junction contained 11 bases not matched to a gene. The germline V gene has CDR1 LGHDT and CDR2 YNNKEL (reference sequence). The CDR3 reads CASSQVMPSGGFTDTQYF. In nucleotides, the CDR3 is TGTGCCAGCAGCCAAGTTATGCCCAGCGGGGGTTTCACAGATACGCAGTATTTT.